The 13 T cell receptor beta chains below all came from one sample that was sequenced in a study of T-cell memory formation after mild COVID-19. TCRdb reprocessed the 5' RACE reads via MiXCR and lists one record per CDR3 protein. The sample carries fewer than 450,000 distinct CDR3 sequences, approximately 24% recorded once. The sample was PBMCs or a T cell subset sorted from them (not recorded which). All receptors derive from an adult woman who had mild COVID-19 (a few samples of this study predate the infection). Cell type and time point are not known.

The chain couples TRBV30 to TRBJ2-7; D possibly corresponds to TRBD2 (6 bases). V lost 8 bases and J lost 1, with 9 bases in between. This CDR3 has 11 amino acids. Germline loops: CDR1 GTSNPN, CDR2 SVGIG (reference sequence). The CDR3 region is CAGGRSYEQYF. The CDR3 nucleotides read TGTGCCGGAGGGAGATCCTACGAGCAGTACTTC. The variable domain in full, completed from reference TRBV30 and TRBJ2-7, reads SQTIHQWPATLVQPVGSPLSLECTVEGTSNPNLYWYRQAAGRGLQLLFYSVGIGQISSEVPQNLSASRPQDRQFILSSKKLLLSDSGFYLCAGGRSYEQYFGPGTRLTVT.

This clonotype was recorded a few times. This sequence joins TRBV7-6 and TRBJ2-3; weak D call: TRBD2 (5 bases). V gave up 5 bases and J gave up 5 bases, with 14 bases separating them. CDR1 and CDR2 (germline): SGHVS, FNYEAQ. This CDR3 is 14 amino acids long. This CDR3 is CASSPSEVRDTQYF. CDR3 nucleotide sequence: TGTGCCAGCAGCCCCTCGGAGGTTAGAGATACGCAGTATTTT. The full variable domain, completed using reference TRBV7-6 and TRBJ2-3, is GAGVSQSPRYKVTKRGQDVALRCDPISGHVSLYWYRQALGQGPEFLTYFNYEAQQDKSGLPNDRFSAERPEGSISTLTIQRTEQRDSAMYRCASSPSEVRDTQYFGPGTRLTVL.

In its sample, this clonotype was seen many times. The V and J genes are TRBV20-1 and TRBJ2-7; D gene ambiguous. Between the trimmed V and J ends, which lost 6 bases and 0 bases, there was a span of 12 bases. There are 13 residues in the CDR3. The germline V gene has CDR1 DFQATT and CDR2 SNEGSKA (reference sequence). The CDR3 loop reads CSALQLVSYEQYF. The DNA of the CDR3 is TGCAGTGCCCTCCAGCTGGTCTCCTACGAGCAGTACTTC.

This clonotype was seen more than once but under ten times. The chain employs TRBV7-9 and TRBJ1-3; D ambiguous. The germline V and J ends were trimmed by 4 bases and 0 bases, with 1 base remaining between them. CDR1 and CDR2 (germline): SEHNR, FQNEAQ (reference sequence). The CDR3 loop spans 12 amino acids. The CDR3 protein is CASSYSGNTIYF. In DNA, the CDR3 is TGTGCCAGCAGCTACTCTGGAAACACCATATATTTT.

The rearrangement uses TRBV27 and TRBJ2-2; 10 bases map to TRBD2. The CDR3 loop spans 19 amino acids. Germline CDR1 reads MNHEY; CDR2 reads SMNVEV (reference sequence). The trim removed 5 bases at V and 1 base at J, leaving 13 bases unmatched. The CDR3 is CASSPLNLAGALNTGELFF. The CDR3, as DNA: TGTGCCAGCAGTCCTTTAAATCTAGCGGGAGCCTTGAACACCGGGGAGCTGTTTTTT.

The chain has TRBV7-2 and TRBJ2-2; D is possibly TRBD1 (6 bases). V was trimmed by 1 base and J by 4 bases, leaving 7 bases between them. From germline, CDR1 is SGHTA and CDR2 FQGNSA. The CDR3 is made up of 14 amino acids. CDR3 in amino acids: CASSLGQATGELFF. DNA of the CDR3: TGTGCCAGCAGCTTAGGACAGGCCACCGGGGAGCTGTTTTTT.

This clonotype was seen only a few times. The rearrangement links TRBV5-1 to TRBJ2-1, with a weak D call TRBD2 (5 bases). The V gene's germline CDR1 is SGHRS and CDR2 YFSETQ. This CDR3 comprises 15 residues. V was cut by 2 bases and J by 3 bases, with 12 bases left in between. The CDR3 spells CASSFGSRGYNEQFF. The CDR3 DNA follows: TGCGCCAGCAGCTTTGGAAGTCGGGGCTACAATGAGCAGTTCTTC. Drawing the rest from reference TRBV5-1 and TRBJ2-1, the complete variable domain is KAGVTQTPRYLIKTRGQQVTLSCSPISGHRSVSWYQQTPGQGLQFLFEYFSETQRNKGNFPGRFSGRQFSNSRSEMNVSTLELGDSALYLCASSFGSRGYNEQFFGPGTRLTVL.

The chain links TRBV7-3 to TRBJ2-2; 7 bases map to TRBD1. Losses at the gene ends were 4 bases for V and 5 bases for J; bases not matched to a gene: 4. This CDR3 has 14 residues. Germline CDR1 reads SGHTA; CDR2 reads FQGTGA. The CDR3 nucleotides are TGTGCCAGCAGCTCGGGACAGAGAACCGGGGAGCTGTTTTTT. Encoded protein: CASSSGQRTGELFF.

The chain has TRBV24-1 and TRBJ2-1; 8 positions agree with TRBD1. CDR1 is KGHDR and CDR2 is SFDVKD in the germline V gene. The V segment lost 4 bases and the J segment 6 bases; nucleotides outside the gene matches: 4. CDR3 length equals 14 residues. The CDR3 DNA sequence: TGTGCCACCAGTGACCCCGACAGGGGCAATGAGCAGTTCTTC. It translates to CATSDPDRGNEQFF.

Concerning this clonotype itself: The germline gene is not matched at one end of the junction; a read error may be the cause. CDR3 bases: TGTGCCAGCAGCCAAGATCGGCGACAGGGTCTCGACTTC. Translation: CASSQDRRQGLDF. This chain joins TRBV3-1 and TRBJ2-7; 7 bases are shared with TRBD1. The CDR3 length is 13 residues. Germline V lookup: CDR1 LGHDT, CDR2 YNNKEL (reference sequence).

The chain employs TRBV6-1 and TRBJ2-7, with a tentative D call TRBD1 (5 bases). The V end was cut by 6 bases, the J end by 2 bases, with 11 bases between. Germline-derived CDR1 and CDR2 are MNHNS and SASEGT. The CDR3 consists of 13 residues. CDR3 nucleotide sequence: TGTGCCAGCAGGCAGGACACCCCCTACGAGCAGTACTTC. Translated, it gives CASRQDTPYEQYF.

This clonotype was found a few times. This chain joins TRBV5-1 and TRBJ1-1, with a weak D call TRBD1 (5 bases). This CDR3 is built from 12 residues. Germline V lookup: CDR1 SGHRS, CDR2 YFSETQ. Trimming took 5 bases from V and 4 from J, leaving 9 bases between them. CDR3 DNA sequence: TGCGCCAGCAGGGAGCAGGGCACTGAAGCTTTCTTT. Protein: CASREQGTEAFF.

This clonotype has a handful of counts. This chain links TRBV7-9 with TRBJ2-2; TRBD1 aligns across 7 bases. The germline V gene encodes CDR1 SEHNR and CDR2 FQNEAQ (reference sequence). The CDR3 extends over 14 amino acids. Trimming removed 3 bases from V and 3 bases from J; junction bases left unmatched: 1. CDR3 bases: TGTGCCAGCAGCTTCACAGGGGACACCGGGGAGCTGTTTTTT. It encodes CASSFTGDTGELFF.